Below, 29 T cell receptor beta chains from the same sample are listed, as sequenced in a study of T-cell memory formation after mild COVID-19. One entry per CDR3 protein, called by TCRdb with MiXCR from the 5' RACE reads. In the table there are roughly 180,000 distinct CDR3 sequences, under 20% of which are singletons. The sequencing input was PBMCs or a T cell subset sorted from them (not recorded which). These receptors all come from a man aged 18 to 30 who had mild COVID-19 (a few samples of this study predate the infection). Cell type and time point are not known.

The chain employs TRBV3-1 and TRBJ2-3; possibly TRBD1 for D (5 bases). The CDR3 sequence is 16 residues long. V gave up 3 bases and J gave up 5 bases, with 18 bases separating them. Germline-derived CDR1 and CDR2 are LGHDT and YNNKEL (reference sequence). CDR3 sequence: CASSHEWGTRGDTQYF. The CDR3 coding sequence is TGTGCCAGCAGCCATGAGTGGGGCACTCGCGGAGATACGCAGTATTTT.

This clonotype was observed at least ten times. The genes are TRBV11-2 and TRBJ1-6; D is undetermined. The CDR3 is made up of 13 amino acids. Trimming removed 4 bases from V and 7 bases from J, with 8 bases in between. CDR1 and CDR2 (germline): SGHAT, FQNNGV. In DNA form, the CDR3 reads TGTGCCAGCAGCTCTACAGAGAATTCACCCCTCCACTTT. Its protein product is CASSSTENSPLHF. The whole variable domain, filled in from reference TRBV11-2 and TRBJ1-6, reads EAGVAQSPRYKIIEKRQSVAFWCNPISGHATLYWYQQILGQGPKLLIQFQNNGVVDDSQLPKDRFSAERLKGVDSTLKIQPAKLEDSAVYLCASSSTENSPLHFGNGTRLTVT.

The gene calls are TRBV9 and TRBJ2-1; 8 nucleotides agree with TRBD1. The germline V gene encodes CDR1 SGDLS and CDR2 YYNGEE. The CDR3 loop spans 13 amino acids. The trim removed 7 bases at V and 8 bases at J, leaving 8 bases unmatched. CDR3 region: CASRGAGGYEQFF. The CDR3 DNA follows: TGTGCCAGCCGCGGGGCAGGGGGCTATGAGCAGTTCTTC.

The chain combines TRBV6-5 with TRBJ2-2, with 10 nucleotides matching TRBD2. V shed 0 bases and J 6 bases; nucleotides not matched to a gene: 1. CDR1 and CDR2 from the germline V gene are MNHEY and SVGAGI. This CDR3 has 15 amino acids. CDR3 in amino acids: CASSYSTSGSGELFF. The CDR3 DNA is TGTGCCAGCAGTTACTCGACTAGCGGGTCCGGGGAGCTGTTTTTT.

The genes are TRBV4-3 and TRBJ1-2; weak D call: TRBD1 (5 bases). The CDR3 consists of 14 residues. The ends were cut back, 0 bases at V and 8 bases at J, with 13 bases in the middle. Germline V gene data show CDR1 as LGHNA and CDR2 as YSLEER. As DNA, the CDR3 is TGCGCCAGCAGCCAAGATTTCAGGGTCGGGGGCTACACCTTC. It encodes CASSQDFRVGGYTF.

This rearrangement joins TRBV19 to TRBJ1-4; D gene unclear. Trimming pared 3 bases from V and 7 bases from J, leaving 6 bases between. This CDR3 has 12 residues. Germline-derived CDR1 and CDR2 are LNHDA and SQIVND (reference sequence). CDR3: CASSIGREKLFF. The CDR3 coding sequence is TGTGCCAGTAGTATTGGTCGTGAAAAACTGTTTTTT. The full variable domain, with the rest looked up from reference TRBV19 and TRBJ1-4, is DGGITQSPKYLFRKEGQNVTLSCEQNLNHDAMYWYRQDPGQGLRLIYYSQIVNDFQKGDIAEGYSVSREKKESFPLTVTSAQKNPTAFYLCASSIGREKLFFGSGTQLSVL.

V usage is TRBV29-1 and J usage is TRBJ2-5; D call uncertain. V was shortened by 5 bases and J by 5 bases, with 12 bases between the two germline ends. From germline, CDR1 is SQVTM and CDR2 ANQGSEA. The CDR3 has 12 amino acids. The CDR3 is CSVLRAWETQYF. The CDR3 coding sequence is TGCAGCGTTCTCCGGGCTTGGGAGACCCAGTACTTC.

This chain connects TRBV5-6 to TRBJ1-6; D is unclear. Deletions cut 4 bases from V and 6 bases from J, with 11 bases between. The CDR3 runs 14 residues. CDR1 and CDR2 (germline): SGHDT, YYEEEE. CDR3 sequence: CASSRREVNSPLHF. DNA for the CDR3: TGTGCCAGCAGCCGACGGGAGGTTAATTCACCCCTCCACTTT.

J is TRBJ2-7 and V is TRBV11-3, with D possibly being TRBD2 (5 bases). Trimming removed 5 bases at V and 0 bases at J, with 11 bases between. This CDR3 has 14 amino acids. From germline, CDR1 is SGHNT and CDR2 YENEEA. The DNA for the CDR3 is TGTGCCAGCAGCCCCTCGGGGTTCTCCTACGAGCAGTACTTC. Its protein is CASSPSGFSYEQYF.

Only a few counts were recorded for this clonotype. V and J are TRBV10-2 and TRBJ1-5, with D possibly TRBD1 on 6 matching bases. V was clipped by 0 bases and J by 3 bases, with 9 bases between them. The V gene's germline CDR1 is WSHSY and CDR2 SAAADI. The CDR3 sequence is 15 residues long. CDR3 coding DNA: TGCGCCAGCAGTGAGTCGGACAGCTACAATCAGCCCCAGCATTTT. Amino acids: CASSESDSYNQPQHF.

The sample holds a few counts of this clonotype. V is TRBV7-3 and J is TRBJ1-2; D gene uncertain. In germline, CDR1 is SGHTA, CDR2 FQGTGA. This CDR3 is 14 amino acids long. The V and J ends lost 1 base and 3 bases respectively, with 9 bases between them. The CDR3 coding sequence is TGTGCCAGCAGCTTAATAGCAGGCCACTATGGCTACACCTTC. Its translation: CASSLIAGHYGYTF.

The table lists this clonotype with many counts. The rearrangement joins TRBV7-2 to TRBJ2-1; no firm D call. The CDR3 extends over 14 amino acids. Trimming removed 3 bases from V and 0 bases from J, with 6 bases in between. Germline-derived CDR1 and CDR2 are SGHTA and FQGNSA. The CDR3 DNA sequence: TGTGCCAGCAGCTTTATTTACTCCTACAATGAGCAGTTCTTC. Translation: CASSFIYSYNEQFF.

This clonotype has a handful of counts. The chain is built from TRBV5-1 and TRBJ1-6; D ambiguous. V lost 4 bases, J lost 7 bases, and 15 bases lay in between. The CDR3 spans 15 residues. In germline, CDR1 is SGHRS, CDR2 YFSETQ. The CDR3: CASSLRLGENSPLHF. The DNA for the CDR3 is TGCGCCAGCAGCCTCCGGTTGGGTGAGAATTCACCCCTCCACTTT.

This clonotype showed up many times. The CDR3 loop reads CASSQGGHGDTQYF. The DNA of the CDR3 is TGCGCCAGCAGCCAGGGGGGACACGGCGATACGCAGTATTTT. V is TRBV5-1 and J is TRBJ2-3; a weak D match, TRBD1 (7 bases). The CDR3 runs to 14 residues. V was shortened by 4 bases and J by 6 bases, with 15 bases between the two germline ends. Germline loops: CDR1 SGHRS, CDR2 YFSETQ.

This clonotype was detected only a few times. The chain links TRBV18 to TRBJ1-2, with 8 bases that match TRBD1. The CDR3 has 14 amino acids. Germline V gives CDR1 KGHSH, CDR2 LQKENI. After removal of 4 bases from V and 3 bases from J, the junction contained 4 bases not matched to a gene. The CDR3 DNA reads TGTGCCAGCTCACGCGAACAGGGGGACTATGGCTACACCTTC. Amino acids: CASSREQGDYGYTF.

This clonotype was observed a handful of times. V gene TRBV5-1 combines with J gene TRBJ2-2; D is unclear. The CDR3 consists of 15 residues. The germline V gene encodes CDR1 SGHRS and CDR2 YFSETQ. Trimming removed 0 bases at V and 0 bases at J, with 6 bases between. The CDR3 DNA is TGCGCCAGCAGCTTGGCGGCAGCGAACACCGGGGAGCTGTTTTTT. This gives the protein CASSLAAANTGELFF.

The CDR3 coding sequence is TGTGCCAGTACCTACCACGAGTACGGCTATGGCTACACCTTC. Translated: CASTYHEYGYGYTF. The chain has TRBV19 and TRBJ1-2; no definite D call. V lost 7 bases, J lost 4 bases, and 16 bases lay in between. The CDR3 runs 14 residues. CDR1 LNHDA and CDR2 SQIVND come from the germline V gene (reference sequence).

This clonotype was counted a single time. The chain recombines TRBV4-1 with TRBJ1-4; 9 bases fit TRBD1. With 4 bases clipped from V and 8 bases from J, the junction kept 11 bases outside the gene matches. CDR1 is MGHRA, CDR2 YSYEKL, per germline. This CDR3 is 16 amino acids long. CDR3 sequence reads: CASSPAVTGGKEKLFF. CDR3 coding DNA: TGCGCCAGCAGCCCGGCGGTGACAGGGGGTAAAGAAAAACTGTTTTTT.

This clonotype has more than one count but fewer than ten. This chain connects TRBV3-2 to TRBJ1-4. TRBV3-2 is assigned pseudogene status. The CDR3 sequence is 10 residues long. CDR3 DNA: TGTGCCAGCAGCCTGATGAAACTGTTTTTT. It encodes CASSLMKLFF.

This clonotype was observed a few times. This chain joins TRBV7-9 and TRBJ1-1, with TRBD1 identical over 11 bases. V was pared by 5 bases and J by 6 bases, with 8 bases of the junction left unmatched. CDR1 is SEHNR, CDR2 FQNEAQ, per germline (reference sequence). The CDR3 spans 15 residues. In DNA form, the CDR3 reads TGTGCCAGCAGCCCGGGGACAGGGGGTCGGGCTGAAGCTTTCTTT. Its translation: CASSPGTGGRAEAFF. Supplemented by reference TRBV7-9 and TRBJ1-1, the full variable domain reads DTGVSQNPRHKITKRGQNVTFRCDPISEHNRLYWYRQTLGQGPEFLTYFQNEAQLEKSRLLSDRFSAERPKGSFSTLEIQRTEQGDSAMYLCASSPGTGGRAEAFFGQGTRLTVV.

This clonotype was seen only a few times. This chain links TRBV19 with TRBJ2-3, with 9 bases fitting TRBD2. CDR1 and CDR2 from the germline V gene are LNHDA and SQIVND (reference sequence). CDR3 length: 15 amino acids. J gave up 2 bases and V 6 bases, and 6 bases lay outside the gene matches. The CDR3 protein is CASRSQRGATDTQYF. The CDR3 DNA follows: TGTGCCAGTAGGTCCCAGCGGGGGGCCACAGATACGCAGTATTTT.

The rearrangement joins TRBV7-3 to TRBJ1-6, with D possibly TRBD1 on 6 matching bases. The CDR3 runs to 15 residues. V shed 3 bases and J shed 10 bases, with 16 bases lying between them. CDR1 SGHTA and CDR2 FQGTGA come from the germline V gene. CDR3 protein: CASSLHSGGGSPLHF. The CDR3 coding sequence is TGTGCCAGCAGCTTGCACAGTGGAGGGGGATCACCCCTCCACTTT. Drawing the rest from reference TRBV7-3 and TRBJ1-6, the complete variable domain is GAGVSQTPSNKVTEKGKYVELRCDPISGHTALYWYRQSLGQGPEFLIYFQGTGAADDSGLPNDRFFAVRPEGSVSTLKIQRTERGDSAVYLCASSLHSGGGSPLHFGNGTRLTVT.

This chain uses TRBV6-2 or TRBV6-3 with TRBJ1-1; 8 bases fit TRBD1. Trimming cost V 6 bases and J 10 bases; bases outside gene matches: 10. CDR3 length equals 13 residues. Germline-derived CDR1 and CDR2 are MNHEY and SVGEGT. Here the CDR3 reads CASSPTGGLGAFF. CDR3 sequence (DNA): TGTGCCAGCAGCCCCACAGGGGGGTTAGGAGCTTTCTTT.

V usage is TRBV9 and J usage is TRBJ2-6; tentatively, D is TRBD1 (6 bases). V was cut by 0 bases and J by 2 bases, with 6 bases left in between. Looked up from germline, CDR1 is SGDLS and CDR2 is YYNGEE. CDR3 length: 15 amino acids. The CDR3 nucleotides are TGTGCCAGCAGCGTAGAGGGGGCTGGGGCCAACGTCCTGACTTTC. Its protein is CASSVEGAGANVLTF.

The table lists this clonotype with a few counts. The V gene is TRBV4-1, the J gene TRBJ2-4; the match to TRBD2 covers 15 bases. Germline V CDR1 and CDR2: MGHRA, YSYEKL. The junction had 10 bases not matched to a gene; V was cut back by 4 bases and J by 15 bases. This CDR3 spans 15 amino acids. CDR3 DNA: TGCGCCAGCAGCCCCACCGGACTAGCGGGGGGGCGGATGTACTTC. Translation gives CASSPTGLAGGRMYF.

In DNA, the CDR3 is TGTGCCAGCGACCGGGACGCCGATACGCAGTATTTT. Protein: CASDRDADTQYF. The J gene is TRBJ2-3, the V gene TRBV7-9; D possibly matches TRBD1 or TRBD2 (5 bases each). V was pared by 8 bases and J by 6 bases, with 12 bases between. The CDR3 contains 12 residues. CDR1 is SEHNR, CDR2 FQNEAQ, per germline (reference sequence).

There are a few counts of this clonotype. The chain combines TRBV20-1 with TRBJ2-7; tentatively, D is TRBD2 (5 bases). Germline-derived CDR1 and CDR2 are DFQATT and SNEGSKA (reference sequence). The V end was cut by 6 bases, the J end by 2 bases, with 17 bases between. The CDR3 has 14 amino acids. CDR3 amino acids: CSAGLPGYTYEQYF. CDR3 nucleotide sequence: TGCAGTGCGGGTTTACCGGGATACACCTACGAGCAGTACTTC.

CDR3 loop: CASSPGRAHEQYV. CDR3 bases: TGTGCCAGCAGTCCGGGCCGCGCCCACGAGCAGTACGTC. The V call is TRBV6-6, the J call TRBJ2-7; no clear D. V dropped 5 bases and J dropped 5 bases, with 13 bases sitting between them. CDR3 length: 13 residues. Germline CDR1 is MNHNY and CDR2 is SVGAGI (reference sequence).

The chain employs TRBV24-1 and TRBJ2-3, with a tentative D call TRBD2 (5 bases). V gave up 8 bases and J gave up 0 bases, with 8 bases separating them. The CDR3 is made up of 13 amino acids. Germline V CDR1 and CDR2: KGHDR, SFDVKD. This CDR3 reads CATMEDSTDTQYF. For the CDR3, the DNA is TGTGCCACCATGGAGGACAGCACAGATACGCAGTATTTT.